The clone carrying this T cell receptor (beta chain) occurred a few times. This CDR3 comprises 16 residues. Germline assignment: CDR1 MNHNS and CDR2 SASEGT. V shed 6 bases and J 4 bases; nucleotides not matched to a gene: 13. Each CDR3 protein is one row after TCRdb ran MiXCR on the RT-PCR reads. The sample shows more than 600,000 distinct CDR3 sequences, 14% of them seen only once. V usage is TRBV6-1 and J usage is TRBJ2-3; 7 nucleotides line up with TRBD1. The TCR comes from a female donor in good health, serving as a healthy control. Sequenced material: memory CD4+ T cells from blood. The CDR3: CASRANRQGRSDTQYF. The CDR3 coding sequence is TGTGCCAGCAGGGCCAACCGACAGGGAAGGTCAGATACGCAGTATTTT.